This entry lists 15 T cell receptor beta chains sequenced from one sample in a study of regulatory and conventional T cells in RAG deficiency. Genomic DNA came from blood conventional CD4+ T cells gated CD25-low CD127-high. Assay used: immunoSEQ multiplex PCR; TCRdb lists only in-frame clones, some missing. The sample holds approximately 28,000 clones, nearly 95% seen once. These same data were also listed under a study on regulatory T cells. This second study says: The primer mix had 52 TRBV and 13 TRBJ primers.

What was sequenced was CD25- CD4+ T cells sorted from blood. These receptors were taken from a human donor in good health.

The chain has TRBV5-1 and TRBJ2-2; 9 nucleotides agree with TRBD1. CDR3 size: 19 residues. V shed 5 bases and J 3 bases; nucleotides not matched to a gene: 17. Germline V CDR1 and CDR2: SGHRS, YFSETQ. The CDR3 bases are TGCGCCAGCAGACCCCGGCCGGGACAGGGATTGACGGACACCGGGGAGCTGTTTTTT. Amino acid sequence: CASRPRPGQGLTDTGELFF.

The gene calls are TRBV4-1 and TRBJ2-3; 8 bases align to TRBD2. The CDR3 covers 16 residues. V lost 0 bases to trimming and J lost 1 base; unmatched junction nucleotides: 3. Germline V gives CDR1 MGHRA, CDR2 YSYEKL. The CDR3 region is CASSQDRRGGTDTQYF. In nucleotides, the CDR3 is TGCGCCAGCAGCCAAGATAGGCGGGGGGGCACAGATACGCAGTATTTT.

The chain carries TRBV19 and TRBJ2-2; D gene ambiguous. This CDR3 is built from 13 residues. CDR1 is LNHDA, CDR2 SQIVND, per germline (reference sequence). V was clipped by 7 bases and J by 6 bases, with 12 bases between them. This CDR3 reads CASTRQNSGELFF. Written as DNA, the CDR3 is TGTGCCAGTACGAGGCAGAATTCCGGGGAGCTGTTTTTT.

CDR3 amino acids: CASGHRVNEQFF. For the CDR3, the DNA is TGTGCTAGTGGCCACCGGGTCAATGAGCAGTTCTTC. The chain links TRBV12-5 to TRBJ2-1, with no clear D. V lost 6 bases, J lost 6 bases, and 9 bases lay in between. This CDR3 is built from 12 residues. Germline CDR1 reads LGHNT; CDR2 reads FRNRAP. The full variable domain, its missing parts supplied by reference TRBV12-5 and TRBJ2-1, is DARVTQTPRHKVTEMGQEVTMRCQPILGHNTVFWYRQTMMQGLELLAYFRNRAPLDDSGMPKDRFSAEMPDATLATLKIQPSEPRDSAVYFCASGHRVNEQFFGPGTRLTVL.

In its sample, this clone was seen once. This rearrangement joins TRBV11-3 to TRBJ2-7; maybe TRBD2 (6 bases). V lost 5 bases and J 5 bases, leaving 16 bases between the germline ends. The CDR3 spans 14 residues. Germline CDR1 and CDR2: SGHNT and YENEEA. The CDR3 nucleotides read TGTGCCAGCAGCGATATAGCGGAACCTAACGAGCAGTACTTC. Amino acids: CASSDIAEPNEQYF.

CDR3 residues: CASSPAGANYGYTF. CDR3 coding DNA: TGTGCCAGCAGCCCCGCAGGGGCCAACTATGGCTACACCTTC. This chain links TRBV5-4 with TRBJ1-2; tentative D call: TRBD1 (6 bases). This CDR3 comprises 14 residues. Germline V lookup: CDR1 SGHNT, CDR2 YYREEE (reference sequence). Trimming left V 4 bases short and J 2 bases short, with 12 bases between.

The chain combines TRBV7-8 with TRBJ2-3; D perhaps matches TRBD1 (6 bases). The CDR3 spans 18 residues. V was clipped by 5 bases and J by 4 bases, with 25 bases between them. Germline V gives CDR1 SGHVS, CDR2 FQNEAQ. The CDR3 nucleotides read TGTGCCAGCAGCCTAATCATCCTCAGGGGTTCACAGGCAGATACGCAGTATTTT. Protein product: CASSLIILRGSQADTQYF.

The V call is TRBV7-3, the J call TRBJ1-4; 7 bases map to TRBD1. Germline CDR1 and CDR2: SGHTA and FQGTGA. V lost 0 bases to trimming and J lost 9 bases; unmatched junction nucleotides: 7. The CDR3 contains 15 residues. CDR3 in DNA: TGTGCCAGCAGCTTAACAGGGGGCGGTGTACAAAAACTGTTTTTT. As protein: CASSLTGGGVQKLFF.

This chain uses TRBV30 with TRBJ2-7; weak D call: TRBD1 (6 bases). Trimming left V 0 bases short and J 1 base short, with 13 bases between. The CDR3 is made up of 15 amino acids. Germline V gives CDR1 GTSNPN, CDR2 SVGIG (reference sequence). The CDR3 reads CAWSVWDMMSYEQYF. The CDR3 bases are TGTGCCTGGAGTGTGTGGGACATGATGTCCTACGAGCAGTACTTC.

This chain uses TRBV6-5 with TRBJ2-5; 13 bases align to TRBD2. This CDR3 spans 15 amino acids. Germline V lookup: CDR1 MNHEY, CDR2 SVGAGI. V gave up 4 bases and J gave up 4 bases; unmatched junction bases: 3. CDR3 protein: CASSWTSGGVETQYF. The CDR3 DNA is TGTGCCAGCAGTTGGACTAGCGGGGGAGTAGAGACCCAGTACTTC.

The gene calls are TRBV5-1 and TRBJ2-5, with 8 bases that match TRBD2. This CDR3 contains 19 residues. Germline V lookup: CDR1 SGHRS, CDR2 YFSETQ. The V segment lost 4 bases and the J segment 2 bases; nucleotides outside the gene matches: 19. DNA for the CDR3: TGCGCCAGCAGCGCCCTGGTTTTTAGGAAAGCGGGAGAACAAGAGACCCAGTACTTC. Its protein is CASSALVFRKAGEQETQYF.

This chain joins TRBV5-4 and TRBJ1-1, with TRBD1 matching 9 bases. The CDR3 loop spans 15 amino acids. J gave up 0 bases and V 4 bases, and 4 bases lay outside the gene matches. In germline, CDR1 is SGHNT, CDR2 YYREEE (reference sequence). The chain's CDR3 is CASSMTGGLNTEAFF. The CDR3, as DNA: TGTGCCAGCAGCATGACAGGGGGTTTGAACACTGAAGCTTTCTTT. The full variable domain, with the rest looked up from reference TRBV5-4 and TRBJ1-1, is ETGVTQSPTHLIKTRGQQVTLRCSSQSGHNTVSWYQQALGQGPQFIFQYYREEENGRGNFPPRFSGLQFPNYSSELNVNALELDDSALYLCASSMTGGLNTEAFFGQGTRLTVV.

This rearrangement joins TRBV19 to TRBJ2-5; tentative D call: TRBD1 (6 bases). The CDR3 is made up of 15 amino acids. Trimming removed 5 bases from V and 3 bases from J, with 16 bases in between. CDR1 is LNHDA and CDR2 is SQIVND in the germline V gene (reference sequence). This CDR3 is CASSPYRDTEETQYF. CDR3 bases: TGTGCCAGTAGTCCTTACCGGGACACTGAAGAGACCCAGTACTTC.

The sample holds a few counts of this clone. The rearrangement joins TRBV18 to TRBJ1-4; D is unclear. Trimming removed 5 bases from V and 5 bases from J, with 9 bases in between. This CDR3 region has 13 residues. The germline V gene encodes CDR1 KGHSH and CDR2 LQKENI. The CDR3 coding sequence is TGTGCCAGCTCAAGCGGAAAGAATGAAAAACTGTTTTTT. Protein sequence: CASSSGKNEKLFF.

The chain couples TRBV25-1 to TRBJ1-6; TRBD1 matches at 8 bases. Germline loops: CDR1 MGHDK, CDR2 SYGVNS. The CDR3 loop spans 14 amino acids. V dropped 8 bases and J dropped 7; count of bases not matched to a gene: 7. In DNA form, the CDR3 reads TGTGCCAGCGGACCGGGACAGGACAATTCACCCCTCCACTTT. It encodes CASGPGQDNSPLHF.